This T cell receptor (beta chain) appears in the sequencing data of a study of OX40 agonist ivuxolimab in advanced cancers. CDR1 MNHNS and CDR2 SASEGT come from the germline V gene. V dropped 0 bases and J dropped 4 bases, with 16 bases sitting between them. The length of the CDR3 is 17 residues. This clone was found a few times. The method was immunoSEQ multiplex PCR; TCRdb's version includes in-frame clones alone and lacks a portion of them. The sample lists about 49,000 clones, 81% seen once, with approximately 6.6% in the top ten. The gene calls are TRBV6-1 and TRBJ1-5; D is ambiguous. The sequencing used CD4+ or CD8+ T cells sorted from blood, collected in a trial of the OX40 agonist ivuxolimab. This sequence was found in an adult with an advanced solid tumor such as melanoma, head and neck, liver or kidney cancer. In DNA, the CDR3 is TGTGCCAGCAGTGAAGCGGTTGGAGGTGCCTTAAATCAGCCCCAGCATTTT. Translating it yields CASSEAVGGALNQPQHF.